The subject of this entry is one TCR beta chain. This sample is part of a study of shared clonotypes between healthy human individuals. CDR3 length equals 14 residues. With V trimmed by 4 bases and J by 4 bases, 6 bases remained unmatched. CDR1 and CDR2 (germline): SEHNR, FQNEAQ (reference sequence). CD8 cells classed as naive were CD45RO-negative and positively selected for CCR7, excluding terminally differentiated effector memory CD45RA+ cells. The method was immunoSEQ multiplex PCR; TCRdb's version includes in-frame clones alone and lacks a portion of them. Of about 2.1 million clones detected, just over 90% appear once; the ten largest clones hold around 1.7%.

V and J are TRBV7-9 and TRBJ2-5; 7 nucleotides match TRBD2. The TCR comes from a man younger than 35 in good health. Some clones in this sample may be carry-over from other donors' samples. Sequences were obtained from naive CD8+ T cells from PBMCs. This CDR3 reads CASSSGGGPETQYF. The CDR3 bases are TGTGCCAGCAGCTCGGGAGGCGGTCCAGAGACCCAGTACTTC.